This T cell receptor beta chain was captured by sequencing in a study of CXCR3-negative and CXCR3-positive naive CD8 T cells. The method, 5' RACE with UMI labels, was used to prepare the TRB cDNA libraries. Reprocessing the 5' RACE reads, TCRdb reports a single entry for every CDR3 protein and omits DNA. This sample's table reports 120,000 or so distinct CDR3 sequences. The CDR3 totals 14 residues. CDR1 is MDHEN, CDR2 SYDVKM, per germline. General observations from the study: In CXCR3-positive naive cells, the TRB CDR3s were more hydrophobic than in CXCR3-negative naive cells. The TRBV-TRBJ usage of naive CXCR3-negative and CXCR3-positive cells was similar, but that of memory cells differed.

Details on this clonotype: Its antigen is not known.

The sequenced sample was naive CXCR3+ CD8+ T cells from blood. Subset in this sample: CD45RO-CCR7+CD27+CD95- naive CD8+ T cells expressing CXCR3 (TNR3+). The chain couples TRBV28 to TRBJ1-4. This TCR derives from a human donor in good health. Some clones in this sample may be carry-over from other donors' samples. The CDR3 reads CASSPIATNEKLFF.